This TCR beta chain was recovered during a study of T cell changes during pregnancy in multiple sclerosis. The germline CDR1 and CDR2 sequences are SGHNT and YYREEE (reference sequence). The CDR3 sequence is 14 residues long. Trimming took off 4 bases at V and 2 bases at J, with 9 bases between the two ends. TCRdb's table, derived via immunoSEQ multiplex PCR, lists solely in-frame clones and lacks some. The data show some 53,000 clones, roughly 92% seen once. Material: CD4+ T cells from peripheral blood mononuclear cells, obtained in the third trimester of pregnancy. The V call is TRBV5-4, the J call TRBJ2-2; D is possibly TRBD1 (5 bases). The receptor's source is a female donor with multiple sclerosis, enrolled in a pregnancy study. CDR3 residues: CASSVGHNTGELFF. CDR3 DNA: TGTGCCAGCAGCGTCGGACACAACACCGGGGAGCTGTTTTTT.